The clone carrying this T cell receptor beta chain was detected a few times. This entry comes from a study of beta chain features in type 1 diabetes. The CDR3 contains 11 residues. V was clipped by 5 bases and J by 9 bases; unmatched bases: 6. Germline values: CDR1 GTSNPN, CDR2 SVGIG (reference sequence). All of the isolated RNA was reverse transcribed, so expressed TCRB transcripts were sequenced. Profiling relied on immunoSEQ multiplex PCR, and the TCRdb table lists in-frame clones only, not all of them. The sample contains 300,000 to 400,000 clones, 10% to 15% of which appear only once. The receptor comes from a man between 18 and 29 years old in good health. The genes are TRBV30 and TRBJ2-7; 8 nucleotides agree with TRBD2. Sequenced sample: naive CD4+ T cells from blood. CDR3 amino acids: CAWSAGGTQYF. The DNA of the CDR3 is TGTGCCTGGTCCGCGGGGGGAACGCAGTACTTC. The variable domain in full, completed from reference TRBV30 and TRBJ2-7, reads SQTIHQWPATLVQPVGSPLSLECTVEGTSNPNLYWYRQAAGRGLQLLFYSVGIGQISSEVPQNLSASRPQDRQFILSSKKLLLSDSGFYLCAWSAGGTQYFGPGTRLTVT.